This T cell receptor beta chain emerged from a study of T cell changes during pregnancy in multiple sclerosis. Clones were sequenced by immunoSEQ multiplex PCR, and TCRdb holds only the in-frame ones, with some missing. The table records tens of thousands of clones, 80% to 95% of them present only once. CDR1 is SGHNT and CDR2 is YENEEA in the germline V gene. The CDR3 has 14 amino acids. The V and J ends lost 1 base and 1 base respectively, with 5 bases between them. This TCR was sampled from a female donor with multiple sclerosis, enrolled in a pregnancy study. Specimen: CD4+ T cells from peripheral blood mononuclear cells, collected after pregnancy. The chain is built from TRBV11-3 and TRBJ1-3; no reliable D call. CDR3 coding DNA: TGTGCCAGCAGCTTAGGACAATCTGGAAACACCATATATTTT. Encoded protein: CASSLGQSGNTIYF.